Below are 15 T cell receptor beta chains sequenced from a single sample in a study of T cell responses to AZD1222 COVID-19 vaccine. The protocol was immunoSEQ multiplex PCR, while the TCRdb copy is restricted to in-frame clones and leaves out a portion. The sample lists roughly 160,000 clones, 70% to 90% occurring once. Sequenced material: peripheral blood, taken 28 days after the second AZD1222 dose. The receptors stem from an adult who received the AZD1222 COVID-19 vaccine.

As DNA, the CDR3 is TGTGCCAGCAGCACAGGACAGGAATACCCCCTCCACTTT. Translation gives CASSTGQEYPLHF. This chain joins TRBV9 and TRBJ1-6; 7 positions agree with TRBD1. V shed 4 bases and J 13 bases; nucleotides not matched to a gene: 8. The CDR3 consists of 13 residues. Germline assignment: CDR1 SGDLS and CDR2 YYNGEE.

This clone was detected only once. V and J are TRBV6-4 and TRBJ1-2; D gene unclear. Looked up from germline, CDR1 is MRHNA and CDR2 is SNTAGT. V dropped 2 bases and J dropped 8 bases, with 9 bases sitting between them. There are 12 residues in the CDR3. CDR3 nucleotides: TGTGCCAGCAGTGACCGCCAGAGGGGCTACACCTTC. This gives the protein CASSDRQRGYTF.

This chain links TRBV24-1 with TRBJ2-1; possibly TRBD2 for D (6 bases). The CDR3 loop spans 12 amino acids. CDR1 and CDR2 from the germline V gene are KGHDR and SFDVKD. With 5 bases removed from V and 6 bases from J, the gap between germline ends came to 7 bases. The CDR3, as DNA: TGTGCCACCAGTGTCGGGGGCAATGAGCAGTTCTTC. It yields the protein CATSVGGNEQFF.

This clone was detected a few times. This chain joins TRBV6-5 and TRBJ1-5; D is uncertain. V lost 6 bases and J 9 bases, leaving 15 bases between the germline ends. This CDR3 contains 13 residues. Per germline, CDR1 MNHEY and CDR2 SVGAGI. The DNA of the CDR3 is TGTGCCAGCAGATGGGCCTCCCCAAGGCCCCAGCATTTT. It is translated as CASRWASPRPQHF.

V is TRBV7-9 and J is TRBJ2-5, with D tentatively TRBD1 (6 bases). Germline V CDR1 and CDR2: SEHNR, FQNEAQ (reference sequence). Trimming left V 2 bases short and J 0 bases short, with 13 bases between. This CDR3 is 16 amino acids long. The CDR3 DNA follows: TGTGCCAGCAGCTTAATGGGACAAACGTACCAAGAGACCCAGTACTTC. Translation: CASSLMGQTYQETQYF. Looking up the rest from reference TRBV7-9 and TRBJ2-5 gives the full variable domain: DTGVSQNPRHKITKRGQNVTFRCDPISEHNRLYWYRQTLGQGPEFLTYFQNEAQLEKSRLLSDRFSAERPKGSFSTLEIQRTEQGDSAMYLCASSLMGQTYQETQYFGPGTRLLVL.

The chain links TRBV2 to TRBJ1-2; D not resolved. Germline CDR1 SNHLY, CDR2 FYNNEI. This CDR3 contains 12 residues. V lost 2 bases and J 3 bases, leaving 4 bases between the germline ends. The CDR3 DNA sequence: TGTGCCAGCAGTGAAAGATACTATGGCTACACCTTC. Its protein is CASSERYYGYTF.

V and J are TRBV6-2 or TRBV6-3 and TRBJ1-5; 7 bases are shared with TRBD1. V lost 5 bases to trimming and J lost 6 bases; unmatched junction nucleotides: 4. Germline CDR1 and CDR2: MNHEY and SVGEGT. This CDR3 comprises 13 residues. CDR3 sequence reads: CASSPDRVQPQHF. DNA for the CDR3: TGTGCCAGCAGTCCAGACAGGGTTCAGCCCCAGCATTTT.

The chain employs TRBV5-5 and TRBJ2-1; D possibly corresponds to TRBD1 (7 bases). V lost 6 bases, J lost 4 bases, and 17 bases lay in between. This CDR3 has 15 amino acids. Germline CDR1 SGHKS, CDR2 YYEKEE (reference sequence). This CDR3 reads CASTRGDSSYNEQFF. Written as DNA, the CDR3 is TGTGCCAGCACTAGGGGGGACAGCTCTTACAATGAGCAGTTCTTC.

For the CDR3, the DNA is TGTGCCAGTAGGGGACTGGGAGGCAATCAGCCCCAGCATTTT. It specifies CASRGLGGNQPQHF. The V gene is TRBV27, the J gene TRBJ1-5; D may be TRBD1 (5 bases). The germline gives CDR1 MNHEY, CDR2 SMNVEV (reference sequence). Trimming took 9 bases from V and 2 from J, leaving 14 bases between them. The CDR3 length is 14 residues.

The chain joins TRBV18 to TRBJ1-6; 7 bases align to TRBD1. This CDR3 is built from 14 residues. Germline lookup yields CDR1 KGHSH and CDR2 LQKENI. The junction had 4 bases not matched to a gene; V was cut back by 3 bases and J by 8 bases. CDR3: CASSPGDSYSPLHF. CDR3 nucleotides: TGTGCCAGCTCACCTGGGGACAGCTATTCACCCCTCCACTTT. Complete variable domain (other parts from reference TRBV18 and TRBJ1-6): NAGVMQNPRHLVRRRGQEARLRCSPMKGHSHVYWYRQLPEEGLKFMVYLQKENIIDESGMPKERFSAEFPKEGPSILRIQQVVRGDSAAYFCASSPGDSYSPLHFGNGTRLTVT.

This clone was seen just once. Here the CDR3 reads CASSTARGGRNQPQHF. CDR3 nucleotides: TGTGCCAGTAGTACGGCCAGGGGAGGACGCAATCAGCCCCAGCATTTT. This chain links TRBV19 with TRBJ1-5; tentatively, D is TRBD1 (6 bases). The germline V and J ends were trimmed by 4 bases and 2 bases, with 15 bases remaining between them. Germline V lookup: CDR1 LNHDA, CDR2 SQIVND (reference sequence). The CDR3 runs to 16 residues.

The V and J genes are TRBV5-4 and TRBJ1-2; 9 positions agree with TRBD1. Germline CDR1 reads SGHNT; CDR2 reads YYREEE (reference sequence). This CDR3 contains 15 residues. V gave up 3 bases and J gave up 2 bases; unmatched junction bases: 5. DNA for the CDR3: TGTGCCAGCAGCTCCTGGACAGGGGAGAACTATGGCTACACCTTC. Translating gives CASSSWTGENYGYTF.

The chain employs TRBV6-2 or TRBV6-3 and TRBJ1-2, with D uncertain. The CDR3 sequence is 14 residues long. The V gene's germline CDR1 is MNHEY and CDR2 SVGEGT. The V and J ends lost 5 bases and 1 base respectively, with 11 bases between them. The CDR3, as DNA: TGTGCCAGCAGTCGGCCTGGAAATAACTATGGCTACACCTTC. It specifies CASSRPGNNYGYTF.

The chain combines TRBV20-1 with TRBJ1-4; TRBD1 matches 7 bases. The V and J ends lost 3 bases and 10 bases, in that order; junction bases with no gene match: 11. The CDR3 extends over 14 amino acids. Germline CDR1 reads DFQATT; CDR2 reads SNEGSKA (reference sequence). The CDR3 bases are TGCAGTGCTAGTACGGGCCTAGGGGGCGGAAAACTGTTTTTT. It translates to CSASTGLGGGKLFF.

In DNA, the CDR3 is TGCGCCAGCAGCCCGGCGGGTTGGACTAATGAAAAACTGTTTTTT. Its protein is CASSPAGWTNEKLFF. The chain has TRBV4-3 and TRBJ1-4; no definite D call. The germline gives CDR1 LGHNA, CDR2 YSLEER. V was shortened by 4 bases and J by 2 bases, with 11 bases between the two germline ends. This CDR3 spans 15 amino acids.